The 3 T cell receptor beta chains below come from one sample, sequenced in a study of blood T cell repertoires in COVID-19. Repertoires were generated with immunoSEQ multiplex PCR, while TCRdb's copy carries only in-frame clones and drops some. The sample lists some 260,000 clones, about four fifths occurring once. What was sequenced was peripheral blood. These receptor sequences come from a young woman with acute or convalescent COVID-19.

This clone was found a few times. One end of the junction does not line up with germline, which may come from a read error. The V call is TRBV12-5, the J call TRBJ2-1; TRBD1 is a possible D gene (6 bases). Looked up from germline, CDR1 is LGHNT and CDR2 is FRNRAP. The length of the CDR3 is 13 residues. This CDR3 is CASGLDVQGVLIF. CDR3 nucleotide sequence: TGTGCTAGTGGTTTGGATGTACAGGGAGTTCTAATCTTC.

The chain is built from TRBV4-3 and TRBJ2-1; 11 bases are a match to TRBD1. Per germline, CDR1 LGHNA and CDR2 YSLEER. V lost 1 base, J lost 5 bases, and 1 base stayed unmatched. The CDR3 covers 15 residues. The DNA of the CDR3 is TGCGCCAGCAGCCAAGGGACAGGGGGCAACAATGAGCAGTTCTTC. Protein sequence: CASSQGTGGNNEQFF.

The V gene is TRBV10-3, the J gene TRBJ1-5, with 9 bases that match TRBD1. The CDR3 runs 14 residues. Germline CDR1 reads ENHRY; CDR2 reads SYGVKD. Trimming cost V 4 bases and J 7 bases; bases outside gene matches: 5. CDR3 sequence reads: CAISGGQGHQPQHF. CDR3 DNA sequence: TGTGCCATCAGTGGGGGACAGGGTCACCAGCCCCAGCATTTT.